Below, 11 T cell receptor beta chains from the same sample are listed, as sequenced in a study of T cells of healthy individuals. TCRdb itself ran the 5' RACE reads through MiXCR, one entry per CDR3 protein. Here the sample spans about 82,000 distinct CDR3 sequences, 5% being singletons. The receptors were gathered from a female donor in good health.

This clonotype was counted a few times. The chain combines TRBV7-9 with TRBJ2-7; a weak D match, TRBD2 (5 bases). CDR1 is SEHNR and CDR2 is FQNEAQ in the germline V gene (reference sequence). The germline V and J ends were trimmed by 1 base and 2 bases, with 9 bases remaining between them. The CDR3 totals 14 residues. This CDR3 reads CASSLDQTTYEQYF. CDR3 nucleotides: TGTGCCAGCAGCTTAGATCAGACTACCTACGAGCAGTACTTC.

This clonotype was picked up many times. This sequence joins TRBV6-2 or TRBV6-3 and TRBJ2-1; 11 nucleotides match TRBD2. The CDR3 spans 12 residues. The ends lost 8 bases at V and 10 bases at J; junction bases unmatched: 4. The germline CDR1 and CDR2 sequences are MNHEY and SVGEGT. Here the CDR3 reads CASSLAGDEQFF. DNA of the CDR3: TGTGCCAGCTCACTAGCGGGAGACGAGCAGTTCTTC.

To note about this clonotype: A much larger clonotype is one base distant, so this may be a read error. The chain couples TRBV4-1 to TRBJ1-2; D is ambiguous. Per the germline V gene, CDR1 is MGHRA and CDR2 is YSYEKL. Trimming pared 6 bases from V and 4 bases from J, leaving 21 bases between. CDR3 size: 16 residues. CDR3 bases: TGCGCCAGCAGTACCGGGTCAGCCCCCTCTAGCTATGGCTACACCTTC. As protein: CASSTGSAPSSYGYTF.

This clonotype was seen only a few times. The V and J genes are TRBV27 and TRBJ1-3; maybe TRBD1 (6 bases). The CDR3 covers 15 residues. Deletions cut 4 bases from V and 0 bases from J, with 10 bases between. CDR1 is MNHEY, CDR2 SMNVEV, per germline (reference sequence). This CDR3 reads CASSSVRGSGNTIYF. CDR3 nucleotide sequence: TGTGCCAGCAGTTCGGTCAGGGGCTCTGGAAACACCATATATTTT.

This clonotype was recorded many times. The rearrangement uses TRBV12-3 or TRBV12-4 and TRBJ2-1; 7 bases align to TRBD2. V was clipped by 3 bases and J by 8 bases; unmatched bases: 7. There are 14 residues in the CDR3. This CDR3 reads CASSFYSGGDEQFF. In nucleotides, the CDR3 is TGTGCCAGCAGTTTCTACTCGGGAGGCGATGAGCAGTTCTTC.

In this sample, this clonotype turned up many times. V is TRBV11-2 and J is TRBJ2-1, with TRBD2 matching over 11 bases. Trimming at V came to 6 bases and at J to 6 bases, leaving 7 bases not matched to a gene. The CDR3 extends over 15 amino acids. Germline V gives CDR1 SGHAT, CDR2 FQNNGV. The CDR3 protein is CASRQLAGVRNEQFF. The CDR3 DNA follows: TGTGCCAGCAGGCAACTAGCGGGAGTTCGCAATGAGCAGTTCTTC.

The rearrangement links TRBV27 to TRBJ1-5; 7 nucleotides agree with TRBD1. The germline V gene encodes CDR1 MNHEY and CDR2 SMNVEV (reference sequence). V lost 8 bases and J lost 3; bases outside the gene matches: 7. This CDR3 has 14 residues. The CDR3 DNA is TGTGCCAGCGGCATCAGGGGGTTCAATCAGCCCCAGCATTTT. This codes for CASGIRGFNQPQHF.

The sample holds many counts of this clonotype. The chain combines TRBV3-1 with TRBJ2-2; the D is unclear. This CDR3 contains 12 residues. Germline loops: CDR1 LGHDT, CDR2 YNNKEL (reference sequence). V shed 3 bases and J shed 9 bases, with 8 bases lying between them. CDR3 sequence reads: CASSQGSRELFF. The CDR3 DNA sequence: TGTGCCAGCAGCCAGGGTAGCAGGGAGCTGTTTTTT. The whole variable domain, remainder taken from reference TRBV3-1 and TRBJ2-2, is DTAVSQTPKYLVTQMGNDKSIKCEQNLGHDTMYWYKQDSKKFLKIMFSYNNKELIINETVPNRFSPKSPDKAHLNLHINSLELGDSAVYFCASSQGSRELFFGEGSRLTVL.

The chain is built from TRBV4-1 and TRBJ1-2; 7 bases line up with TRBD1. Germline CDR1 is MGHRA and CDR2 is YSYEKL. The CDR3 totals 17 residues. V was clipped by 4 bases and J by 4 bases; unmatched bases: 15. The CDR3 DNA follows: TGCGCCAGCAGCCTTACTGGTGAGGGGGCCGTTTCCTATGGCTACACCTTC. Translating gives CASSLTGEGAVSYGYTF.

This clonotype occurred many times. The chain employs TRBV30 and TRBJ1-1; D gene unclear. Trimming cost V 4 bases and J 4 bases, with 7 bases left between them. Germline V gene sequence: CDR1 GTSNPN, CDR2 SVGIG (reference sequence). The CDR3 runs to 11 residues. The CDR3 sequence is CAWIIGTEAFF. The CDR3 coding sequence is TGTGCCTGGATTATCGGCACTGAAGCTTTCTTT.

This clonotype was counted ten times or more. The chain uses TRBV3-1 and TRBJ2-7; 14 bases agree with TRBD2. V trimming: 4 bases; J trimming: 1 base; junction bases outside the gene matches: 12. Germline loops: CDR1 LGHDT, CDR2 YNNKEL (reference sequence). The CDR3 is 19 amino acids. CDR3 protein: CASSPLGRLAGGRSYEQYF. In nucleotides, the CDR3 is TGTGCCAGCAGCCCTCTAGGGAGACTAGCGGGAGGGCGATCCTACGAGCAGTACTTC.